The text below deals with one T cell receptor (beta chain). The CDR3 spans 15 residues. The germline V gene has CDR1 MNHEY and CDR2 SVGAGI. V lost 6 bases and J lost 4, with 18 bases in between. The sample belongs to a study of shared clonotypes between healthy human individuals. The assay was immunoSEQ multiplex PCR, and TCRdb's table has in-frame clones only and misses some. The profile shows 90,000 to 130,000 clones, about 70% of them singletons. Sequencing used memory CD8+ T cells sorted from blood. This sample's subset: CD45RO+ cells pooled with CCR7-negative TemRA cells. This TCR was sampled from a woman aged 30 to 39 in good health. J is TRBJ2-5 and V is TRBV6-5, with D perhaps matching TRBD1 (7 bases). The DNA for the CDR3 is TGTGCCAGCAGGGTGGGGCAGGGGGAGGCAGAGACCCAGTACTTC. This codes for CASRVGQGEAETQYF.